The clone carrying this T cell receptor (beta chain) came up many times. Its antigen is currently unknown. These data originate in a study of beta chain features in type 1 diabetes. Points from the study as a whole: Among all four CD4+ subsets, Type 1 diabetes patients had TCRB CDR3s that were moderately but significantly shorter. In comparison with healthy donors, patients had naive, central memory and Treg TCRB repertoires that appeared more similar.

Germline lookup yields CDR1 KGHSH and CDR2 LQKENI. The CDR3 has 13 residues. The V gene end was trimmed by 8 bases and the J gene end by 3 bases; junction bases not matched to a gene: 6. Reverse transcribing all isolated RNA meant expressed TCRB transcripts were sequenced. The average read count of naive, central memory and regulatory T cell samples was some 3.5 million. The table came from immunoSEQ multiplex PCR; TCRdb's copy has only in-frame clones and leaves some out. The data show more than 120,000 clones, 10% seen once. The chain joins TRBV18 to TRBJ2-5, with 7 bases identical to TRBD2. The clonotype comes from a man aged 18 to 30 in good health. The specimen sequenced was naive CD4+ T cells from blood. The CDR3 sequence: CASNLAAKETQYF. In DNA form, the CDR3 reads TGTGCCAGCAACCTAGCGGCCAAAGAGACCCAGTACTTC. The whole variable domain, filled in from reference TRBV18 and TRBJ2-5, reads NAGVMQNPRHLVRRRGQEARLRCSPMKGHSHVYWYRQLPEEGLKFMVYLQKENIIDESGMPKERFSAEFPKEGPSILRIQQVVRGDSAAYFCASNLAAKETQYFGPGTRLLVL.